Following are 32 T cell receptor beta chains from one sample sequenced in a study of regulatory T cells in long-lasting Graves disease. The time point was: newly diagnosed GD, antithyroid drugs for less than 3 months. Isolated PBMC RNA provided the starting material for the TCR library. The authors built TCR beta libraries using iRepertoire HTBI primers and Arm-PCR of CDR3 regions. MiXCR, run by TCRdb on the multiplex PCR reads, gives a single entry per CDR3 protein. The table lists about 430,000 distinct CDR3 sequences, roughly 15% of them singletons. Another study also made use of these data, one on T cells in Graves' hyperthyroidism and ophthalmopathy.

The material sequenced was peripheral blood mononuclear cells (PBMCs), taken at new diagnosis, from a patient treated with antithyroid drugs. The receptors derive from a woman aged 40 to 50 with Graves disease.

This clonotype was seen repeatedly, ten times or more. The CDR3 region is CASSPRRGPYEQYF. Here the CDR3 DNA reads TGTGCCAGCTCCCCCAGGAGAGGGCCCTACGAGCAGTACTTC. This chain uses TRBV18 with TRBJ2-7; tentative D call: TRBD2 (5 bases). CDR3 length equals 14 residues. Between the trimmed V and J ends, which lost 6 bases and 2 bases, there was a span of 14 bases. Germline-derived CDR1 and CDR2 are KGHSH and LQKENI.

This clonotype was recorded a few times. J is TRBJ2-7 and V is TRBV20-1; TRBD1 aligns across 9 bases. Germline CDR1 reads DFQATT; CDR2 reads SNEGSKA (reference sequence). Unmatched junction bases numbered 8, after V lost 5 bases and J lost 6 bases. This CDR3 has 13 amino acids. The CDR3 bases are TGCAGTGCTTCGGACAGGGGATATGGCGAGCAGTACTTC. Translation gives CSASDRGYGEQYF.

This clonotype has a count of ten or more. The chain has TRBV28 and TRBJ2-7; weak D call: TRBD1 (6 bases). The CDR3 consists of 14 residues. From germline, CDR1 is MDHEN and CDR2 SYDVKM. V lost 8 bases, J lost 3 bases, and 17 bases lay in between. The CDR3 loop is CASSPGQKIYEQYF. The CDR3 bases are TGTGCCAGCTCCCCGGGACAAAAAATCTACGAGCAGTACTTC.

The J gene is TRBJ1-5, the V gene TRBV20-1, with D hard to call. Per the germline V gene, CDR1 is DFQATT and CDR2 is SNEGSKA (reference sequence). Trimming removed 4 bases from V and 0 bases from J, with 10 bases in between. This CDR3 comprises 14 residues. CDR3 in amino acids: CSAIEGHSNQPQHF. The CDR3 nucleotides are TGCAGTGCTATCGAGGGTCATAGCAATCAGCCCCAGCATTTT.

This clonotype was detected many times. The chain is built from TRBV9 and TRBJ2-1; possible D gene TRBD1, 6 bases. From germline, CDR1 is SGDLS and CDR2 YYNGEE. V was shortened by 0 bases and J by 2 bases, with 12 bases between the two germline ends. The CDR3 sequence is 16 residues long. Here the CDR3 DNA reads TGTGCCAGCAGCGTAGAGGAGTCAGGGGCCTACAATGAGCAGTTCTTC. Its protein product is CASSVEESGAYNEQFF.

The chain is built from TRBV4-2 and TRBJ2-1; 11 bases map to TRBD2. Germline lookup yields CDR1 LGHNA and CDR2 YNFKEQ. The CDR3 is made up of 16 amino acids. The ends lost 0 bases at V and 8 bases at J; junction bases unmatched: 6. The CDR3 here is CASSQEGTSGVYEQFF. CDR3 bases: TGTGCCAGCAGCCAAGAAGGGACTAGCGGAGTCTATGAGCAGTTCTTC.

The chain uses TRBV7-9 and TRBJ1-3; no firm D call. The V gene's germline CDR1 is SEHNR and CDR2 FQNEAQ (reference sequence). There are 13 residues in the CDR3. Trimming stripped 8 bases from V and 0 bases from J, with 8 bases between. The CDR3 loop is CASGPSSGNTIYF. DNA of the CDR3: TGTGCCAGCGGGCCGAGCTCTGGAAACACCATATATTTT.

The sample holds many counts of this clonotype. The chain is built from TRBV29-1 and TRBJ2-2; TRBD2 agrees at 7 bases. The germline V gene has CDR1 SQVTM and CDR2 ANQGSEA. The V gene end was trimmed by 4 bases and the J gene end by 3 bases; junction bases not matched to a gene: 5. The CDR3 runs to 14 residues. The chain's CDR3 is CSVGAGAHTGELFF. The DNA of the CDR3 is TGCAGCGTTGGGGCGGGAGCTCACACCGGGGAGCTGTTTTTT.

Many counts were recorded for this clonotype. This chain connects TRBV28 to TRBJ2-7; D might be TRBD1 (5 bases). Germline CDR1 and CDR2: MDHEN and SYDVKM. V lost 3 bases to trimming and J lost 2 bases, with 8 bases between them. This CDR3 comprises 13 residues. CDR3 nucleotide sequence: TGTGCCAGCAGTTTTGGGGCGACCTACGAGCAGTACTTC. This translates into CASSFGATYEQYF. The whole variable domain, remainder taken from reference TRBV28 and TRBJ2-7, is DVKVTQSSRYLVKRTGEKVFLECVQDMDHENMFWYRQDPGLGLRLIYFSYDVKMKEKGDIPEGYSVSREKKERFSLILESASTNQTSMYLCASSFGATYEQYFGPGTRLTVT.

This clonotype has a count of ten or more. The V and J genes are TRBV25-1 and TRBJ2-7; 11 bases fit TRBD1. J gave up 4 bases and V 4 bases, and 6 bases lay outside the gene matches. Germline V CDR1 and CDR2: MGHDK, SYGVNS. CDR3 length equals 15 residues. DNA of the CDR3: TGTGCCAGCAGTGGTTCGGGACAGGGGGAATACGAGCAGTACTTC. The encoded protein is CASSGSGQGEYEQYF.

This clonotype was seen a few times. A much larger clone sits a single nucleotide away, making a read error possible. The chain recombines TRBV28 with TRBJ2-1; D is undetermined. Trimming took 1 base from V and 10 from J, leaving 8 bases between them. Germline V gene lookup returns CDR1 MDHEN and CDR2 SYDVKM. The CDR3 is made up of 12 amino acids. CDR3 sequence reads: CASSLSAEEQFF. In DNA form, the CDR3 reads TGTGCCAGCAGTTTATCTGCGGAGGAGCAGTTCTTC.

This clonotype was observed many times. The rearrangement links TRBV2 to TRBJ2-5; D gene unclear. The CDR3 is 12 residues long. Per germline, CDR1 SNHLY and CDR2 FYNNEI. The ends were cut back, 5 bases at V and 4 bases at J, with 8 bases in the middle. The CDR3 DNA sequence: TGTGCCAGCAGTCCACGAGGAGAGACCCAGTACTTC. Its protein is CASSPRGETQYF.

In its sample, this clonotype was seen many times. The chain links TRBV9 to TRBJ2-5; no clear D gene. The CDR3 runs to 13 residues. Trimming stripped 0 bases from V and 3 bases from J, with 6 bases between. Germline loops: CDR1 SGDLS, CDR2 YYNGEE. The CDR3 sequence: CASSVGTEETQYF. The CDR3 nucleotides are TGTGCCAGCAGCGTAGGGACGGAAGAGACCCAGTACTTC.

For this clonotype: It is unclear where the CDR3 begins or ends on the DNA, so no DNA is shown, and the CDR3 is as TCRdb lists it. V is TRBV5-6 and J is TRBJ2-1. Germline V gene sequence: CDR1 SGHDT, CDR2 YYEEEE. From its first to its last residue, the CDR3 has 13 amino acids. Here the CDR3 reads CASSFGQGNERFF.

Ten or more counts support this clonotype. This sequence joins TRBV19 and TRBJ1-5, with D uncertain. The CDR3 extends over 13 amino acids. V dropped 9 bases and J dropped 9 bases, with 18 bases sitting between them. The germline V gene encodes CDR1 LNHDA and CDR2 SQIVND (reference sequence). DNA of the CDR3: TGTGCCAGCGCTCGCGGGGTGCGAGGGCCCCAGCATTTT. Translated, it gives CASARGVRGPQHF.

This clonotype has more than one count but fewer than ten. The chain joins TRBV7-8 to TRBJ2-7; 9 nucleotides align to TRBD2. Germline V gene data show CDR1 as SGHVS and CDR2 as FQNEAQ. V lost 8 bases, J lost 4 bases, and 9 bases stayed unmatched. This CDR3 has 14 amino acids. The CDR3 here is CASLKREDSYEQYF. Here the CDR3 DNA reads TGTGCCAGCCTAAAGCGGGAGGATAGTTACGAGCAGTACTTC.

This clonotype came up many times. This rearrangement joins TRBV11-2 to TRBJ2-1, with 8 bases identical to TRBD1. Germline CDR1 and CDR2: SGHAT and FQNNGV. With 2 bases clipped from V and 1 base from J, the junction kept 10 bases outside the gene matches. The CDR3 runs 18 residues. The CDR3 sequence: CASSLNGQGARSYNEQFF. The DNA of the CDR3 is TGTGCCAGCAGCTTAAACGGGCAGGGGGCAAGGTCCTACAATGAGCAGTTCTTC.

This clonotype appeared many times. The DNA of the CDR3 is TGCAGCGTTAAGACAGGGGGAGAGACCCAGTACTTC. This translates into CSVKTGGETQYF. This chain uses TRBV29-1 with TRBJ2-5, with 9 nucleotides matching TRBD1. The CDR3 sequence is 12 residues long. V gave up 5 bases and J gave up 4 bases; unmatched junction bases: 2. Germline V gene lookup returns CDR1 SQVTM and CDR2 ANQGSEA.

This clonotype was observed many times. In nucleotides, the CDR3 is TGTGCCAGCAGCCAAGCCGGGAACGAGCAGTACTTC. It is translated as CASSQAGNEQYF. V and J are TRBV14 and TRBJ2-7; TRBD2 might be the D (5 bases). The V gene's germline CDR1 is SGHDN and CDR2 FVKESK. Deletions cut 1 base from V and 5 bases from J, with 6 bases between. The CDR3 extends over 12 amino acids.

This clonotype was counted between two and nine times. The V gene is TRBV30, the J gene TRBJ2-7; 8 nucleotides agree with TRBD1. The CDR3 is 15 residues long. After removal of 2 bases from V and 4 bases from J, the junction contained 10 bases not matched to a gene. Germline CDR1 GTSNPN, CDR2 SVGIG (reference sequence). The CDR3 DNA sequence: TGTGCCTGGAGTAGGGACGGACAGGGTATTTACGAGCAGTACTTC. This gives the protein CAWSRDGQGIYEQYF.

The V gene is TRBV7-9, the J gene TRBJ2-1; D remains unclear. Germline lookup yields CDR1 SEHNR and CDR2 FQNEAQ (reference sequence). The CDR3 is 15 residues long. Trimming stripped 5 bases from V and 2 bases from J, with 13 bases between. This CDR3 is CASSQALSTYNEQFF. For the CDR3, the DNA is TGTGCCAGCAGCCAAGCTCTTTCCACCTACAATGAGCAGTTCTTC.

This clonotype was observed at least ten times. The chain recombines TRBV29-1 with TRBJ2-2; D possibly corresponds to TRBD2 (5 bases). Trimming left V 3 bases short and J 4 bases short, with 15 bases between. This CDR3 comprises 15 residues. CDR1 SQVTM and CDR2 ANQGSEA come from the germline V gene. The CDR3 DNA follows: TGCAGCGTTGATTTAGACGAGAGCGGCACCGGGGAGCTGTTTTTT. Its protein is CSVDLDESGTGELFF.

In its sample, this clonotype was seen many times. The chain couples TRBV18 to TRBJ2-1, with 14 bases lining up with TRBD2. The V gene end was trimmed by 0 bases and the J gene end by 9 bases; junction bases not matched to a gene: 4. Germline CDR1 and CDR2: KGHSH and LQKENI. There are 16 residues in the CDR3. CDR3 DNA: TGTGCCAGCTCACCACCGGGACTAGCGGGAGAGGGTGAGCAGTTCTTC. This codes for CASSPPGLAGEGEQFF. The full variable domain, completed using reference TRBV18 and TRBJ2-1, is NAGVMQNPRHLVRRRGQEARLRCSPMKGHSHVYWYRQLPEEGLKFMVYLQKENIIDESGMPKERFSAEFPKEGPSILRIQQVVRGDSAAYFCASSPPGLAGEGEQFFGPGTRLTVL.

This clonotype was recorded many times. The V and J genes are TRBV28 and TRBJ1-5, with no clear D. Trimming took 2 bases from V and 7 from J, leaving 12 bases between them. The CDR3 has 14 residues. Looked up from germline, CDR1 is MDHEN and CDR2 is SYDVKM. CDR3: CASSLEGWGQPQHF. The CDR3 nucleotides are TGTGCCAGCAGTTTAGAAGGGTGGGGACAGCCCCAGCATTTT. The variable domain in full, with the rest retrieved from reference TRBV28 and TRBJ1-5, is DVKVTQSSRYLVKRTGEKVFLECVQDMDHENMFWYRQDPGLGLRLIYFSYDVKMKEKGDIPEGYSVSREKKERFSLILESASTNQTSMYLCASSLEGWGQPQHFGDGTRLSIL.

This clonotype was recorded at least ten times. For the CDR3, the DNA is TGTGCCACCAGCAGAGACCCCCGGGATAGCGGGAGGGCCTTTAATGAGCAGTTCTTC. Amino acid sequence: CATSRDPRDSGRAFNEQFF. The chain employs TRBV15 and TRBJ2-1, with 11 bases lining up with TRBD2. V was clipped by 0 bases and J by 7 bases; unmatched bases: 14. CDR1 LNHNV and CDR2 YYDKDF come from the germline V gene (reference sequence). This CDR3 has 19 amino acids.

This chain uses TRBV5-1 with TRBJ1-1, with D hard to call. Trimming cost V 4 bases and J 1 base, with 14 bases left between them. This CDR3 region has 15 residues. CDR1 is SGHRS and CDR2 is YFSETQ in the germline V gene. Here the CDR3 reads CASSPALAGNTEAFF. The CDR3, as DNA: TGCGCCAGCAGCCCCGCCCTCGCGGGGAACACTGAAGCTTTCTTT.

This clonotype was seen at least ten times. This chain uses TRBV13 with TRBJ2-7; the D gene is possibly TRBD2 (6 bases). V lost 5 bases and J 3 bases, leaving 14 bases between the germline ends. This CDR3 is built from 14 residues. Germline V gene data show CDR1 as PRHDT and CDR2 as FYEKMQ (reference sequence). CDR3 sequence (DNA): TGTGCCAGCAGCAATAGGATGGGGGGCTACGAGCAGTACTTC. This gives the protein CASSNRMGGYEQYF.

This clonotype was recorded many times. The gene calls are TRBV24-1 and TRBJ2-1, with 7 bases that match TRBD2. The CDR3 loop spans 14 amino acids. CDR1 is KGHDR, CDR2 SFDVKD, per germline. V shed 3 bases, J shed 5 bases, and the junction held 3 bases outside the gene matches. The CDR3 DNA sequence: TGTGCCACCAGTGATCCTAGCGGTCACAATGAGCAGTTCTTC. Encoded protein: CATSDPSGHNEQFF.

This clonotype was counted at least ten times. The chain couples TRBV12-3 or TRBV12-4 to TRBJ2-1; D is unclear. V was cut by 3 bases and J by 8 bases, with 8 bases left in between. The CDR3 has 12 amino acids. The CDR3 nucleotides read TGTGCCAGCAGTTTTTCGGTGGATGAGCAGTTCTTC. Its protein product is CASSFSVDEQFF.

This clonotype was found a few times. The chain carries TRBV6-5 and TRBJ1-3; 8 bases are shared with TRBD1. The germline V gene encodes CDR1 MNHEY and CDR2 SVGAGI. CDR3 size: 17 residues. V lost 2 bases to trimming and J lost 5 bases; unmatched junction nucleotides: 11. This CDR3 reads CASSYGGTGGRRNTIYF. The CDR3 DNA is TGTGCCAGCAGTTACGGGGGAACAGGGGGTCGTCGAAACACCATATATTTT.

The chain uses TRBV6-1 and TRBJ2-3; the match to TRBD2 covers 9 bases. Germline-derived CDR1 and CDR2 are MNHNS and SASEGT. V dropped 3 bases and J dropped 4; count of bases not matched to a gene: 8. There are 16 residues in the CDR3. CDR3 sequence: CASSDRGRVRSDTQYF. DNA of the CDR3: TGTGCCAGCAGTGACCGCGGGAGGGTCCGCTCAGATACGCAGTATTTT.

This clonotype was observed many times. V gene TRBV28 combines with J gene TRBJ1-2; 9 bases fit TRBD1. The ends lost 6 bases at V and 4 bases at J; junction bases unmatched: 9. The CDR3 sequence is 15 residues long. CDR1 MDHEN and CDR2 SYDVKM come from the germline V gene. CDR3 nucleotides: TGTGCCAGCAGCTCGAATTCGGACAGGGGCTATGGCTACACCTTC. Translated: CASSSNSDRGYGYTF.